This is a list of T cell receptor beta chains from one sample in a study of vaccination effects on CD4 cells after COVID-19. Method: immunoSEQ multiplex PCR; TCRdb's copy keeps in-frame clones and lacks some. The sample lists about 39,000 clones; about 62% were seen once. Their target antigens are unknown. Sequencing was performed on CD4+ T cells from PBMCs cultured without peptide, taken after COVID-19 vaccination. All receptors come from a human donor who received a COVID-19 vaccine. CDR3s include the opening cysteine and the closing phenylalanine or tryptophan. The D gene is left open where the match is weak. Rows may omit the clone size; those that give it use once, few, many or a size class.

abundance	d_gene	len	j_gene	v_gene	CDR3nt	CDR3aa
NA	TRBD1	16	TRBJ2-1	TRBV5-1	TGCGCCAGCAGCGAAGCCGCCGGGACAGCCTACAATGAGCAGTTCTTC	CASSEAAGTAYNEQFF
few	NA	13	TRBJ1-1	TRBV19	TGTGCCAGTATGGCGGCAGTGCCATCTGAAGCTTTCTTT	CASMAAVPSEAFF
NA	NA	15	TRBJ1-6	TRBV6-5	TGTGCCAGCAGCAGGAAACAGGGTGAAGGATCACCCCTCCACTTT	CASSRKQGEGSPLHF
NA	TRBD1	14	TRBJ2-7	TRBV4-1	TGCGCCAGCAGCCTGCAGGGGGTTTCCTACGAGCAGTACTTC	CASSLQGVSYEQYF
NA	TRBD1	19	TRBJ2-4	TRBV5-7	TGTGCCAGCAGCACACCGGGACAGGGGGAGGATTTAGCCAAAAACATTCAGTACTTC	CASSTPGQGEDLAKNIQYF
NA	NA	15	TRBJ1-3	TRBV6-6	TGTGCCAGCAGTACCACGGGGGCGGGAGGAAACACCATATATTTT	CASSTTGAGGNTIYF
NA	NA	14	TRBJ2-3	TRBV29-1	TGCAGCGTTGGAGCCAGGGCGAGCACAGATACGCAGTATTTT	CSVGARASTDTQYF
NA	NA	11	TRBJ1-2	TRBV7-9	TGTGCCAGCAGCCTCCTAAATGGCTACACCTTC	CASSLLNGYTF
few	TRBD1	17	TRBJ1-2	TRBV5-4	TGTGCCAGCAGCTCCAGTATCAGCAACAGGGGTTTAGTTGGCTACACCTTC	CASSSSISNRGLVGYTF
NA	NA	15	TRBJ2-5	TRBV5-1	TGCGCCAGCAGCTTTAACGGGGCTGAAACAGAGACCCAGTACTTC	CASSFNGAETETQYF
NA	TRBD2	15	TRBJ2-1	TRBV7-2	TGTGCCAGCAGCTCAACCGGGACTAACTACAATGAGCAGTTCTTC	CASSSTGTNYNEQFF
NA	TRBD1	16	TRBJ2-1	TRBV7-7	TGTGCCAGCAGCCCCCGGGACAGTTCCCTCTACAATGAGCAGTTCTTC	CASSPRDSSLYNEQFF
few	NA	11	TRBJ1-1	TRBV12-3/TRBV12-4	TGTGCCAGCACTCCCGGCACTGAAGCTTTCTTT	CASTPGTEAFF
NA	NA	16	TRBJ1-5	TRBV5-1	TGCGCCAGCAGCTTGGGCGGGGGAGGGGGCAATCAGCCCCAGCATTTT	CASSLGGGGGNQPQHF
NA	TRBD1	14	TRBJ2-1	TRBV5-4	TGTGCCAGCAAGCCGGGACAGGGCTACAATGAGCAGTTCTTC	CASKPGQGYNEQFF
NA	NA	14	TRBJ1-5	TRBV5-1	TGCGCCAGCAGCTTAGGGGATCTCAATCAGCCCCAGCATTTT	CASSLGDLNQPQHF
NA	TRBD1	16	TRBJ1-5	TRBV14	TGTGCCAGCAGCCAAGATGACAGGGAGTTCCATCAGCCCCAGCATTTT	CASSQDDREFHQPQHF
NA	TRBD2	13	TRBJ2-5	TRBV7-2	TGTGCCAGCAGCTTAGCTACCGGGGGGGCCCAGTACTTC	CASSLATGGAQYF
few	NA	13	TRBJ2-2	TRBV6-4	TGTGCCAGCAGTGAACGAGACACCGGGGAGCTGTTTTTT	CASSERDTGELFF
NA	NA	15	TRBJ2-4	TRBV4-1	TGCGCCAGCAGCCCCGCCGGACAGCAGGGAAACATTCAGTACTTC	CASSPAGQQGNIQYF
NA	TRBD1	15	TRBJ1-1	TRBV15	TGTGCCACCAGCAAAGTGGACAGGGGGCGGACTGAAGCTTTCTTT	CATSKVDRGRTEAFF
NA	TRBD2	15	TRBJ2-1	TRBV10-3	TGTGCCATCAACCCGGGGGGAACATTTCTGGGTGAGCAGTTCTTC	CAINPGGTFLGEQFF
few	NA	11	TRBJ2-1	TRBV2	TGTGCCAGCAGTGAGGCCCGGGTGCCCATCTTC	CASSEARVPIF
NA	NA	18	TRBJ2-6	TRBV7-2	TGTGCCAGCAGCCTGACGGGGGACATTGCCTCTGGGGCCAACGTCCTGACTTTC	CASSLTGDIASGANVLTF
NA	TRBD2	17	TRBJ2-1	TRBV19	TGTGCCAGTACCTCAACTAGCGGGGGCCCTAACTACAATGAGCAGTTCTTC	CASTSTSGGPNYNEQFF
NA	NA	13	TRBJ2-5	TRBV6-1	TGTGCCAGCAGTGAAATTACGACAGGGACCCAGTACTTC	CASSEITTGTQYF
NA	TRBD2	14	TRBJ2-1	TRBV5-1	TGCGCCAGCAGCTTGGTTCTAGCGGAGAATGAGCAGTTCTTC	CASSLVLAENEQFF
once	TRBD2	14	TRBJ2-7	TRBV6-5	TGTGCCAGCAGTTATGCTAGCGGCCCATACGAGCAGTACTTC	CASSYASGPYEQYF
NA	NA	13	TRBJ1-5	TRBV12-3/TRBV12-4	TGTGCCAGCAGTTTTACAGGTAATCAGCCCCAGCATTTT	CASSFTGNQPQHF
NA	NA	15	TRBJ1-2	TRBV5-6	TGTGCCAGCAGCCTAAAAATGAGCTCTAACTATGGCTACACCTTC	CASSLKMSSNYGYTF
few	NA	14	TRBJ1-5	TRBV7-9	TGTGCCAGCACCCGGGGTGAGGGGAATCAGCCCCAGCATTTT	CASTRGEGNQPQHF
few	TRBD2	15	TRBJ2-7	TRBV6-1	TGTGCCAGCAGTGAAGGGGCGGGAGCGTTTTCCGAGCAGTACTTC	CASSEGAGAFSEQYF
NA	TRBD1	14	TRBJ2-5	TRBV3-1/TRBV3-2	TGTGCCAGCAGCCCAACGACAGGGGAAGAGACCCAGTACTTC	CASSPTTGEETQYF
medium-sized	TRBD2	15	TRBJ2-1	TRBV10-1	TGCGCCAGCAGTGAGTATCGACTAGCCCTACTAATGCAGTTCTTC	CASSEYRLALLMQFF
NA	TRBD2	19	TRBJ2-2	TRBV5-4	TGTGCCAGCAGCTACCCGGGACTAGCGGGAGACCCGAACACCGGGGAGCTGTTTTTT	CASSYPGLAGDPNTGELFF
NA	NA	16	TRBJ2-7	TRBV5-1	TGCGCCAGCAGCGACCCCAAGGAGGGGGCCTGGCACGAGCAGTACTTC	CASSDPKEGAWHEQYF
few	NA	12	TRBJ2-5	TRBV12-3/TRBV12-4	TGTGCCAGCAGTTTTACCGAAGAGACCCAGTACTTC	CASSFTEETQYF
NA	NA	13	TRBJ1-1	TRBV6-6	TGTGCCAGCAGTTACCCGCCGAGCATCGAAGCTTTCTTT	CASSYPPSIEAFF
NA	NA	18	TRBJ2-4	TRBV10-1	TGCGCCAGCAGTTCCTCAGGGGGCTACGGGACTAGGGAAAACATTCAGTACTTC	CASSSSGGYGTRENIQYF
NA	NA	14	TRBJ1-4	TRBV6-2/TRBV6-3	TGTGCCAGCAGTTACGGGGGCGTGAATGAAAAACTGTTTTTT	CASSYGGVNEKLFF
once	NA	15	TRBJ1-1	TRBV18	TGTGCCAGCTCACCCGACAGGTTCTCGAACACTGAAGCTTTCTTT	CASSPDRFSNTEAFF
NA	NA	11	TRBJ1-2	TRBV30	TGTGCCTGGAGTGTACAGTATGGCTACACCTTC	CAWSVQYGYTF
NA	NA	13	TRBJ1-1	TRBV19	TGTGCCAGTAGTATACGTCAGGGGTCTGAAGCTTTCTTT	CASSIRQGSEAFF
NA	NA	18	TRBJ1-5	TRBV19	TGTGCCAGTAGTATAAAAACACCCGGGGCCAATAGCAATCAGCCCCAGCATTTT	CASSIKTPGANSNQPQHF
NA	NA	14	TRBJ2-2	TRBV6-1	TGTGCCAGCAGTGAAACACATAGCACCGGGGAGCTGTTTTTT	CASSETHSTGELFF
NA	TRBD1	17	TRBJ2-7	TRBV5-1	TGCGCCAGCAGCTTCGGGCGAAAGACAGGGCTCAACTACGAGCAGTACTTC	CASSFGRKTGLNYEQYF
NA	NA	14	TRBJ1-2	TRBV7-9	TGTGCCAGCAGCCTGTTTGCGGCAGGCTATGGCTACACCTTC	CASSLFAAGYGYTF
NA	NA	12	TRBJ2-7	TRBV27	TGTGCCAGCAGTTTTCCCGAGGACGAGCAGTACTTC	CASSFPEDEQYF
NA	TRBD2	15	TRBJ2-1	TRBV6-6	TGTGCCAGCAGTACCGGGACTAGCCTCGTCAATGAGCAGTTCTTC	CASSTGTSLVNEQFF
few	TRBD1	17	TRBJ1-5	TRBV5-5	TGTGCCAGCAGCTTCAGTCCCGCGGACAGGGGTAATCAGCCCCAGCATTTT	CASSFSPADRGNQPQHF
few	NA	13	TRBJ1-6	TRBV19	TGTGCCAGTAGTATAGATCTCCTTTCGCCCCTCCACTTT	CASSIDLLSPLHF